These T cell receptor beta chains were read from a single sample in a study of blood T cell repertoires in COVID-19. Data came from immunoSEQ multiplex PCR; TCRdb stores just in-frame clones and leaves some out. The table shows roughly 73,000 clones, with around nine tenths occurring only once. Sequences were obtained from peripheral blood. All receptors derive from a man aged 65 to 79 with active or convalescent COVID-19. Both conserved end residues are part of each CDR3. A D gene is named only where the DNA matches it firmly. Not every row has a clone size; where given, it reads once, few, many or a size class.

>TRBJ1-5|.|.|15|TRBV6-5
CASRVTGIDNQPQHF
TGTGCCAGCAGAGTTACAGGGATTGACAATCAGCCCCAGCATTTT
>TRBJ2-3|.|TRBD2|17|TRBV3-1/TRBV3-2
CASSPRLAGGNTDTQYF
TGTGCCAGCAGCCCGAGACTAGCGGGGGGTAACACAGATACGCAGTATTTT
>TRBJ2-7|.|TRBD1|14|TRBV6-5
CASRLPGQSYEQYF
TGTGCCAGCAGACTACCGGGACAGAGCTACGAGCAGTACTTC
>TRBJ2-1|.|TRBD2|14|TRBV16
CASSPPGLANEQFF
TGTGCCAGCAGCCCCCCGGGACTAGCTAATGAGCAGTTCTTC
>TRBJ1-6|once|TRBD1|15|TRBV10-3
CAISGDRSYNSPLHF
TGTGCCATCAGTGGGGACAGATCCTATAATTCACCCCTCCACTTT
>TRBJ2-3|.|.|13|TRBV5-1
CASSPSTGDTQYF
TGCGCCAGCAGCCCCTCGACTGGAGATACGCAGTATTTT
>TRBJ2-1|.|TRBD2|19|TRBV7-8
CASSSRSGGGYSTYNEQFF
TGTGCCAGCAGCTCCCGTTCGGGGGGGGGCTATAGCACCTACAATGAGCAGTTCTTC
>TRBJ1-6|.|.|17|TRBV3-1/TRBV3-2
CASSQDIGGSNNSPLHF
TGTGCCAGCAGCCAAGATATTGGAGGATCTAATAATTCACCCCTCCACTTT
>TRBJ2-5|once|TRBD2|16|TRBV5-5
CASSSLGLADQETQYF
TGTGCCAGCAGCTCCCTCGGACTAGCGGACCAAGAGACCCAGTACTTC
>TRBJ1-2|once|.|15|TRBV5-6
CASSLGARGGYGYTF
TGTGCCAGCAGCTTAGGGGCCAGGGGAGGGTATGGCTACACCTTC
>TRBJ2-3|.|TRBD1|16|TRBV6-5
CASSSLGTGGSDTQYF
TGTGCCAGCAGTTCCCTCGGGACAGGGGGCAGCGATACGCAGTATTTT
>TRBJ2-6|.|.|14|TRBV30
CAWTDTIPPNVLTF
TGTGCCTGGACAGACACCATCCCTCCCAACGTCCTGACTTTC
>TRBJ2-1|.|TRBD1|15|TRBV6-5
CASRAGQGIYNEQFF
TGTGCCAGCAGGGCTGGACAGGGGATTTACAATGAGCAGTTCTTC
>TRBJ1-5|.|TRBD1|14|TRBV27
CASSPGQGEWPQHF
TGTGCCAGCAGTCCAGGACAGGGGGAATGGCCCCAGCATTTT
>TRBJ2-1|.|.|16|TRBV5-1
CASSLDVAANYNEQFF
TGCGCCAGCAGCTTGGACGTAGCGGCCAACTACAATGAGCAGTTCTTC
>TRBJ2-3|.|.|13|TRBV11-3
CASSLGSTGTQYF
TGTGCCAGCAGCTTAGGGTCCACGGGTACGCAGTATTTT
>TRBJ2-7|.|TRBD2|15|TRBV28
CASRRKREWLDEQYF
TGTGCCAGCAGAAGAAAGCGGGAGTGGTTGGATGAGCAGTACTTC
>TRBJ1-2|.|TRBD1|14|TRBV7-9
CASGGGTGVYGYTF
TGTGCCAGCGGTGGTGGGACAGGGGTCTATGGCTACACCTTC
>TRBJ1-4|.|.|15|TRBV7-7
CASSPSDRPIEKLFF
TGTGCCAGCAGCCCGTCTGACAGGCCTATTGAAAAACTGTTTTTT
>TRBJ1-4|.|.|16|TRBV3-1/TRBV3-2
CASSQGLPGRAHSLFF
TGTGCCAGCAGCCAAGGGCTCCCAGGGAGGGCTCACAGTCTGTTTTTT
>TRBJ2-6|.|.|13|TRBV29-1
CSASETGANVLTF
TGCAGCGCCTCGGAGACTGGGGCCAACGTCCTGACTTTC
>TRBJ2-2|.|.|12|TRBV9
CASSLNTGELFF
TGTGCCAGCAGCCTCAACACCGGGGAGCTGTTTTTT
>TRBJ1-6|.|.|15|TRBV6-5
CASSYSRQGGSPLHF
TGTGCCAGCAGTTACTCGAGGCAGGGAGGTTCACCCCTCCACTTT
>TRBJ2-6|.|.|19|TRBV7-6
CASSLEDRPAPSGANVLTF
TGTGCCAGCAGCTTAGAAGACAGACCCGCCCCCTCTGGGGCCAACGTCCTGACTTTC
>TRBJ2-2|.|.|16|TRBV5-1
CASSYPGGRGTGELFF
TGCGCCAGCAGCTACCCCGGGGGAAGGGGCACCGGGGAGCTGTTTTTT
>TRBJ2-3|.|TRBD2|16|TRBV2
CASFKTSGGFTDTQYF
TGTGCCAGCTTTAAGACTAGCGGGGGTTTCACAGATACGCAGTATTTT
>TRBJ2-6|.|.|13|TRBV29-1
CSVTVSGANVLTF
TGCAGCGTGACAGTCTCTGGGGCCAACGTCCTGACTTTC
>TRBJ2-7|.|TRBD1|15|TRBV27
CASSLRDRASYEQYF
TGTGCCAGCAGTCTCCGGGACAGGGCCTCCTACGAGCAGTACTTC
>TRBJ2-1|.|.|15|TRBV29-1
CSVDGERISYNEQFF
TGCAGCGTTGATGGGGAGCGGATCTCCTACAATGAGCAGTTCTTC
>TRBJ1-5|.|TRBD1|16|TRBV19
CASSPRQGASNQPQHF
TGTGCCAGTAGCCCCCGACAGGGGGCCAGCAATCAGCCCCAGCATTTT
>TRBJ2-1|.|TRBD2|15|TRBV27
CASSPRGTRGNEQFF
TGTGCCAGCTCCCCGCGAGGGACTAGGGGCAATGAGCAGTTCTTC
>TRBJ2-3|.|.|16|TRBV4-1
CASSQFPPPLGYTQYF
TGCGCCAGCAGCCAATTCCCCCCTCCCCTCGGTTATACGCAGTATTTT
>TRBJ2-3|.|.|15|TRBV7-2
CASSLSFVSTDTQYF
TGTGCCAGCAGCTTATCTTTCGTTAGCACAGATACGCAGTATTTT
>TRBJ2-1|.|.|17|TRBV3-1/TRBV3-2
CASSQDVGAGSYNEQFF
TGTGCCAGCAGCCAAGATGTAGGGGCGGGATCCTACAATGAGCAGTTCTTC
>TRBJ2-2|.|TRBD1|17|TRBV7-9
CASSLRRTGENGGELFF
TGTGCCAGCAGCTTACGTAGGACAGGGGAGAATGGCGGGGAGCTGTTTTTT
>TRBJ2-1|.|.|15|TRBV5-6
CASSLDVSSYNEQFF
TGTGCCAGCAGCTTGGACGTCAGCTCCTACAATGAGCAGTTCTTC
>TRBJ1-1|.|.|13|TRBV27
CASSSSHQTEAFF
TGTGCCAGCAGCTCATCACACCAAACTGAAGCTTTCTTT
>TRBJ1-4|.|TRBD1|14|TRBV19
CASSPTGRDGKLFF
TGTGCCAGTAGCCCGACAGGGCGGGATGGAAAGCTGTTTTTT
>TRBJ1-2|.|.|11|TRBV6-5
CASSGDYGYTF
TGTGCCAGCAGCGGAGACTATGGCTACACCTTC
>TRBJ2-7|.|.|12|TRBV14
CASSPGSYEQYF
TGTGCCAGCAGCCCGGGGAGCTACGAGCAGTACTTC
>TRBJ2-5|.|.|12|TRBV29-1
CSVRTAQETQYF
TGCAGCGTTCGGACAGCCCAAGAGACCCAGTACTTC
>TRBJ2-1|.|.|16|TRBV7-9
CASTAARGVGYNEQFF
TGTGCCAGCACCGCGGCACGGGGAGTAGGCTACAATGAGCAGTTCTTC
>TRBJ2-1|once|.|14|TRBV6-4
CASRRDWNYNEQFF
TGTGCCAGCAGACGGGACTGGAACTACAATGAGCAGTTCTTC